The 27 T cell receptor beta chains listed next were all sequenced from one sample in a study of cytomegalovirus exposure and HLA in healthy donors. Method: immunoSEQ multiplex PCR; TCRdb's copy keeps in-frame clones and lacks some. The profile shows around 150,000 clones, 86% of them singletons. The sample taken for sequencing was PBMCs. The receptors shown here come from a woman between 25 and 40 years old in good health and CMV-seronegative.

The chain has TRBV5-6 and TRBJ1-5, with 10 bases matching TRBD1. Germline CDR1 reads SGHDT; CDR2 reads YYEEEE. Trimming took 2 bases from V and 6 from J; bases not matched to a gene: 8. The CDR3 loop spans 16 amino acids. The CDR3 nucleotides read TGTGCCAGCAGCTTCCGGGACAGGGGTTCTTTTCAGCCCCAGCATTTT. This translates into CASSFRDRGSFQPQHF.

This clone was observed at least ten times. CDR3 in amino acids: CASSGTLDNEQFF. In DNA form, the CDR3 reads TGTGCCAGCAGCGGCACTCTAGACAATGAGCAGTTCTTC. V gene TRBV7-9 combines with J gene TRBJ2-1; D remains ambiguous. Trimming left V 5 bases short and J 5 bases short, with 10 bases between. The CDR3 extends over 13 amino acids. Looked up from germline, CDR1 is SEHNR and CDR2 is FQNEAQ (reference sequence).

The chain employs TRBV2 and TRBJ2-1, with TRBD2 matching 15 bases. CDR3 length equals 15 residues. CDR1 and CDR2 from the germline V gene are SNHLY and FYNNEI. J was trimmed by 9 bases and V by 6 bases; bases with no gene match: 6. The CDR3: CASSLGLAGGLEQFF. DNA of the CDR3: TGTGCCAGCAGCCTTGGACTAGCGGGGGGGCTTGAGCAGTTCTTC.

The chain joins TRBV7-3 to TRBJ2-2, with D unclear. The CDR3 consists of 15 residues. CDR1 SGHTA and CDR2 FQGTGA come from the germline V gene. Trimming pared 1 base from V and 0 bases from J, leaving 6 bases between. The CDR3 DNA is TGTGCCAGCAGCTTAATGACGGCGAACACCGGGGAGCTGTTTTTT. Translating gives CASSLMTANTGELFF.

This clone has only one observation. The genes are TRBV6-4 and TRBJ1-1, with D tentatively TRBD1 (5 bases). V dropped 4 bases and J dropped 5 bases, with 11 bases sitting between them. CDR3 length: 13 amino acids. CDR1 and CDR2 (germline): MRHNA, SNTAGT. CDR3 residues: CASSVTVQTEAFF. The CDR3, as DNA: TGTGCCAGCAGTGTGACAGTGCAGACTGAAGCTTTCTTT.

This sequence joins TRBV10-3 and TRBJ2-1; D is unresolved. Per the germline V gene, CDR1 is ENHRY and CDR2 is SYGVKD. Trimming cost V 0 bases and J 8 bases, with 11 bases left between them. The CDR3 is made up of 14 amino acids. CDR3 nucleotides: TGTGCCATCAGTGAGTCGACGAGTTTCGATGAGCAGTTCTTC. Encoded protein: CAISESTSFDEQFF.

This chain uses TRBV7-9 with TRBJ2-1, with TRBD2 matching over 8 bases. The germline gives CDR1 SEHNR, CDR2 FQNEAQ (reference sequence). This CDR3 comprises 12 residues. With 5 bases clipped from V and 9 bases from J, the junction kept 3 bases outside the gene matches. CDR3 bases: TGTGCCAGCAGCCCGGGGGGGCGTGAGCAGTTCTTC. Translated, it gives CASSPGGREQFF.

The chain joins TRBV25-1 to TRBJ2-1; D not resolved. The CDR3 is 14 amino acids. Trimming left V 6 bases short and J 4 bases short, with 13 bases between. CDR1 is MGHDK, CDR2 SYGVNS, per germline. The CDR3 coding sequence is TGTGCCAGCAGAGGGTCGCAGGCTTACAATGAGCAGTTCTTC. It translates to CASRGSQAYNEQFF.

This clone has just one count. The chain recombines TRBV7-3 with TRBJ2-1; 10 bases match TRBD1. The CDR3 spans 14 residues. The germline CDR1 and CDR2 sequences are SGHTA and FQGTGA. V shed 3 bases and J 12 bases; nucleotides not matched to a gene: 8. The CDR3 protein is CASSFLGQGPTQFF. As DNA, the CDR3 is TGTGCCAGCAGCTTTTTGGGACAGGGGCCGACGCAGTTCTTC.

The chain has TRBV9 and TRBJ2-3; unclear D gene. V lost 3 bases and J 2 bases, leaving 10 bases between the germline ends. Germline loops: CDR1 SGDLS, CDR2 YYNGEE. CDR3 size: 14 residues. The CDR3 spells CASSEGRPTDTQYF. The DNA for the CDR3 is TGTGCCAGCAGCGAAGGCAGACCCACAGATACGCAGTATTTT.

In this sample, this clone turned up once. The chain carries TRBV27 and TRBJ2-5; D is possibly TRBD1 (6 bases). Per the germline V gene, CDR1 is MNHEY and CDR2 is SMNVEV (reference sequence). With 6 bases removed from V and 3 bases from J, the gap between germline ends came to 23 bases. The CDR3 has 17 residues. The DNA for the CDR3 is TGTGCCAGCAGCTACCACTCCAACGACAGGAGTAAAGAGACCCAGTACTTC. Translation gives CASSYHSNDRSKETQYF.

The chain carries TRBV7-2 and TRBJ2-7; the D gene could be TRBD1 or TRBD2 (5 bases each). The germline gives CDR1 SGHTA, CDR2 FQGNSA. The V end lost 3 bases, the J end lost 2 bases, and 8 bases lay between the germline ends. There are 13 residues in the CDR3. For the CDR3, the DNA is TGTGCCAGCAGCTTCGGGGCCACCTACGAGCAGTACTTC. Amino acid sequence: CASSFGATYEQYF.

This sequence joins TRBV10-1 and TRBJ1-5, with D uncertain. Germline CDR1 and CDR2: WNHNN and SYGVQD (reference sequence). The V end was cut by 6 bases, the J end by 5 bases, with 20 bases between. The CDR3 sequence is 16 residues long. CDR3 amino acids: CASSHSRTDNHQPQHF. The DNA for the CDR3 is TGCGCCAGCAGCCACAGCCGGACTGACAACCATCAGCCCCAGCATTTT.

The chain is built from TRBV5-6 and TRBJ2-1, with 9 bases fitting TRBD2. In germline, CDR1 is SGHDT, CDR2 YYEEEE. J was trimmed by 7 bases and V by 1 base; bases with no gene match: 3. This CDR3 comprises 14 residues. CDR3 nucleotides: TGTGCCAGCAGCTTGCCTAGCGGGGTAAATGAGCAGTTCTTC. Its translation: CASSLPSGVNEQFF.

The chain joins TRBV9 to TRBJ2-3; 14 bases are a match to TRBD2. V gave up 3 bases and J gave up 1 base; unmatched junction bases: 13. The CDR3 has 20 amino acids. The germline gives CDR1 SGDLS, CDR2 YYNGEE. The CDR3 sequence: CASSDPGGTSGRLGTDTQYF. As DNA, the CDR3 is TGTGCCAGCAGCGACCCTGGGGGGACTAGCGGGAGATTGGGCACAGATACGCAGTATTTT.

The chain employs TRBV30 and TRBJ1-1; TRBD1 might be the D (5 bases). The CDR3 is made up of 13 amino acids. The V and J ends lost 5 bases and 4 bases respectively, with 14 bases between them. Germline V gene data show CDR1 as GTSNPN and CDR2 as SVGIG (reference sequence). CDR3 region: CAWGGDPATEAFF. The CDR3 DNA is TGTGCCTGGGGCGGGGACCCGGCCACTGAAGCTTTCTTT. Looking up the rest from reference TRBV30 and TRBJ1-1 gives the full variable domain: SQTIHQWPATLVQPVGSPLSLECTVEGTSNPNLYWYRQAAGRGLQLLFYSVGIGQISSEVPQNLSASRPQDRQFILSSKKLLLSDSGFYLCAWGGDPATEAFFGQGTRLTVV.

V gene TRBV11-3 combines with J gene TRBJ2-7, with 8 positions matching TRBD2. This CDR3 contains 14 residues. Trimming at V came to 2 bases and at J to 2 bases, leaving 2 bases not matched to a gene. Germline loops: CDR1 SGHNT, CDR2 YENEEA. The CDR3 region has the DNA TGTGCCAGCAGCTTATCAGCGGGGGCCTACGAGCAGTACTTC. This gives the protein CASSLSAGAYEQYF.

The V gene is TRBV30, the J gene TRBJ1-4; D uncertain. This CDR3 is built from 16 residues. V was trimmed by 0 bases and J by 1 base, leaving 12 bases between them. In germline, CDR1 is GTSNPN, CDR2 SVGIG (reference sequence). The CDR3 loop reads CAWSVARGGTNEKLFF. Here the CDR3 DNA reads TGTGCCTGGAGTGTCGCCCGGGGAGGAACTAATGAAAAACTGTTTTTT. The full variable domain, its missing parts supplied by reference TRBV30 and TRBJ1-4, is SQTIHQWPATLVQPVGSPLSLECTVEGTSNPNLYWYRQAAGRGLQLLFYSVGIGQISSEVPQNLSASRPQDRQFILSSKKLLLSDSGFYLCAWSVARGGTNEKLFFGSGTQLSVL.

This clone was seen just once. This chain connects TRBV2 to TRBJ2-7; 7 nucleotides match TRBD1. This CDR3 is 14 amino acids long. The germline V gene encodes CDR1 SNHLY and CDR2 FYNNEI. Trimming at V came to 7 bases and at J to 3 bases, leaving 9 bases not matched to a gene. In DNA form, the CDR3 reads TGTGCCAGCACGCGACAGGGCATTAACTACGAGCAGTACTTC. It translates to CASTRQGINYEQYF. Looking up the rest from reference TRBV2 and TRBJ2-7 gives the full variable domain: EPEVTQTPSHQVTQMGQEVILRCVPISNHLYFYWYRQILGQKVEFLVSFYNNEISEKSEIFDDQFSVERPDGSNFTLKIRSTKLEDSAMYFCASTRQGINYEQYFGPGTRLTVT.

V is TRBV7-9 and J is TRBJ1-2; possibly TRBD1 for D (6 bases). CDR1 and CDR2 from the germline V gene are SEHNR and FQNEAQ (reference sequence). CDR3 length: 15 residues. Trimming took off 5 bases at V and 2 bases at J, with 15 bases between the two ends. CDR3 nucleotide sequence: TGTGCCAGCAGCCTAGGGGGGGCATTAAACTATGGCTACACCTTC. Amino acids: CASSLGGALNYGYTF.

The chain recombines TRBV7-3 with TRBJ1-2; TRBD1 might be the D (6 bases). CDR3 size: 14 residues. Germline V CDR1 and CDR2: SGHTA, FQGTGA. Trimming cost V 5 bases and J 1 base, with 11 bases left between them. In nucleotides, the CDR3 is TGTGCCAGCAGCCCCGGGGGGCATAACTATGGCTACACCTTC. Residues: CASSPGGHNYGYTF. Filled out from reference TRBV7-3 and TRBJ1-2, the complete variable domain reads GAGVSQTPSNKVTEKGKYVELRCDPISGHTALYWYRQSLGQGPEFLIYFQGTGAADDSGLPNDRFFAVRPEGSVSTLKIQRTERGDSAVYLCASSPGGHNYGYTFGSGTRLTVV.

The chain recombines TRBV18 with TRBJ1-1; the match to TRBD1 covers 7 bases. This CDR3 spans 14 amino acids. J gave up 4 bases and V 1 base, and 3 bases lay outside the gene matches. CDR1 KGHSH and CDR2 LQKENI come from the germline V gene. This CDR3 is CASSPLRGGTEAFF. CDR3 bases: TGTGCCAGCTCACCACTCAGGGGGGGCACTGAAGCTTTCTTT.

The J gene is TRBJ1-1, the V gene TRBV5-1; the match to TRBD1 covers 8 bases. The CDR3 extends over 19 amino acids. CDR1 and CDR2 (germline): SGHRS, YFSETQ. V was clipped by 1 base and J by 1 base; unmatched bases: 15. CDR3 sequence: CASSLRAPGGSGGNTEAFF. For the CDR3, the DNA is TGCGCCAGCAGCTTGCGGGCACCAGGGGGCTCGGGTGGGAACACTGAAGCTTTCTTT.

V and J are TRBV27 and TRBJ1-1; possibly TRBD1 for D (5 bases). The CDR3 covers 13 residues. The V gene's germline CDR1 is MNHEY and CDR2 SMNVEV (reference sequence). The V end lost 8 bases, the J end lost 0 bases, and 10 bases lay between the germline ends. Here the CDR3 reads CASQRRVNTEAFF. CDR3 sequence (DNA): TGTGCCAGCCAGCGCAGGGTGAACACTGAAGCTTTCTTT.

The chain's CDR3 is CASSFTSRALGTGELFF. CDR3 nucleotides: TGTGCCAGCAGCTTCACGTCCAGGGCCTTGGGAACCGGGGAGCTGTTTTTT. The rearrangement uses TRBV7-2 and TRBJ2-2, with D perhaps matching TRBD1 (5 bases). In germline, CDR1 is SGHTA, CDR2 FQGNSA. The CDR3 has 17 residues. Trimming took off 3 bases at V and 5 bases at J, with 19 bases between the two ends.

The V gene is TRBV16, the J gene TRBJ2-7; the D is unclear. This CDR3 spans 15 amino acids. Germline loops: CDR1 KGHSY, CDR2 FQNENV. V was trimmed by 4 bases and J by 5 bases, leaving 18 bases between them. CDR3 sequence: CASSPLKPERDEQYF. DNA of the CDR3: TGTGCCAGCAGCCCACTCAAGCCGGAACGTGACGAGCAGTACTTC.

V is TRBV7-8 and J is TRBJ2-2, with a possible D match to TRBD1 (6 bases). Trimming left V 5 bases short and J 6 bases short, with 13 bases between. Germline assignment: CDR1 SGHVS and CDR2 FQNEAQ. CDR3 length: 14 residues. This CDR3 reads CASSKSDSPGELFF. CDR3 bases: TGTGCCAGCAGCAAATCGGACAGTCCCGGGGAGCTGTTTTTT.